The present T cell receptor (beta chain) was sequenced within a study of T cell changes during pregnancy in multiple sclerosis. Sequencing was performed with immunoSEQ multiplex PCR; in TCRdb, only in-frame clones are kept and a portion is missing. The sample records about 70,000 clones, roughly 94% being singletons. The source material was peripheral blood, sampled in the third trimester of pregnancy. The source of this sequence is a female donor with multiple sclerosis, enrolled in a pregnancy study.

Written as DNA, the CDR3 is TGTGCCACCAGCACCAACCGGGACAAGAGCTCCTACGAGCAGTACTTC. Its protein product is CATSTNRDKSSYEQYF. The J gene is TRBJ2-7, the V gene TRBV15, with D maybe TRBD1 (6 bases). CDR1 and CDR2 from the germline V gene are LNHNV and YYDKDF (reference sequence). The CDR3 sequence is 16 residues long. V was clipped by 4 bases and J by 0 bases, with 16 bases between them.